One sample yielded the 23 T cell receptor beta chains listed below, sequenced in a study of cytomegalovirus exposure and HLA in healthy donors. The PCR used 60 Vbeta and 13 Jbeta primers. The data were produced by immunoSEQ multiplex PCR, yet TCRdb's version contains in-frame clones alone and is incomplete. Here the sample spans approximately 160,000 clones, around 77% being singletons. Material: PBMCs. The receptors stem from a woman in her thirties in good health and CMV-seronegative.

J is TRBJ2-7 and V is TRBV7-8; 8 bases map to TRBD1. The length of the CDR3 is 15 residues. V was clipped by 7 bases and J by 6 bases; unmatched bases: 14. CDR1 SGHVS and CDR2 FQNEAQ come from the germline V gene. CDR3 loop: CASIPSPGGAGEQYF. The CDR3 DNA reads TGTGCCAGCATCCCATCGCCAGGGGGCGCGGGCGAGCAGTACTTC. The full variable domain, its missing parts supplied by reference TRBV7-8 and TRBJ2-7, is GAGVSQSPRYKVAKRGQDVALRCDPISGHVSLFWYQQALGQGPEFLTYFQNEAQLDKSGLPSDRFFAERPEGSVSTLKIQRTQQEDSAVYLCASIPSPGGAGEQYFGPGTRLTVT.

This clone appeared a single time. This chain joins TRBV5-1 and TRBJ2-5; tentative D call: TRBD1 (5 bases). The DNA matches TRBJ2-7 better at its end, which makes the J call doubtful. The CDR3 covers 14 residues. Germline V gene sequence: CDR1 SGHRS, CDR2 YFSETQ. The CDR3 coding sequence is TGCGCCAGCAGCTCCGTGGCAGGGTCCTACGAGCAGTACTTC. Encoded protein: CASSSVAGSYEQYF.

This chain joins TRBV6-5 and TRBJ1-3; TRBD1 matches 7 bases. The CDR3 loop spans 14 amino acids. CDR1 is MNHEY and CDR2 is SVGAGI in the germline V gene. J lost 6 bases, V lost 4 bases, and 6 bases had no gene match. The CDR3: CASSSAGTANTIYF. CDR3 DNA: TGTGCCAGCAGTTCAGCCGGGACAGCAAACACCATATATTTT.

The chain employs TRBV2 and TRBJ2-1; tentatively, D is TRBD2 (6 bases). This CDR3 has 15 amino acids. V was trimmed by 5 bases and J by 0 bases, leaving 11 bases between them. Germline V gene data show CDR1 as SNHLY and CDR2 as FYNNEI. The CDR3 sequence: CASSLLANSYNEQFF. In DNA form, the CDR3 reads TGTGCCAGCAGTCTGCTAGCGAACTCCTACAATGAGCAGTTCTTC. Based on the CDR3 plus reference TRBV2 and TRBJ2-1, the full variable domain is EPEVTQTPSHQVTQMGQEVILRCVPISNHLYFYWYRQILGQKVEFLVSFYNNEISEKSEIFDDQFSVERPDGSNFTLKIRSTKLEDSAMYFCASSLLANSYNEQFFGPGTRLTVL.

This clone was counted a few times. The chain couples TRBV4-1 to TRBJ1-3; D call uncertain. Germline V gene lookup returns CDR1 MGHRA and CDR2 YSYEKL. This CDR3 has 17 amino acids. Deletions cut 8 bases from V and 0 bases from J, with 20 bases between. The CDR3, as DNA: TGCGCCAGCGCCTGGACGCGGGAACCGAGCTCTGGAAACACCATATATTTT. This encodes CASAWTREPSSGNTIYF.

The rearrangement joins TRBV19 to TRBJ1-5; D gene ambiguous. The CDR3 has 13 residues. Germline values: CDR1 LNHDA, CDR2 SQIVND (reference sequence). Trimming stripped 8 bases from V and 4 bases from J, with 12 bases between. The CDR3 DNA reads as TGTGCCAGTGCTCTGGGCGGGAATCAGCCCCAGCATTTT. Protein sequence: CASALGGNQPQHF.

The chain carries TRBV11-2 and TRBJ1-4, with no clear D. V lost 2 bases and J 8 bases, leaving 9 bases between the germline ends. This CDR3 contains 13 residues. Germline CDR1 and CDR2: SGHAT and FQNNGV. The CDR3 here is CASSLTPGEKLFF. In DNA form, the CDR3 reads TGTGCCAGCAGCTTAACCCCGGGGGAAAAACTGTTTTTT.

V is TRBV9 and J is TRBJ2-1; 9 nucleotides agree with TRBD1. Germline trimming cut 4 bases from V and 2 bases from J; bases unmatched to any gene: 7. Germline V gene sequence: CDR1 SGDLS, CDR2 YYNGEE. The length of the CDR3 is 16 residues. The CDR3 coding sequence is TGTGCCAGCAGCCCCCGACGACAGGGGGCCTACAATGAGCAGTTCTTC. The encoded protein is CASSPRRQGAYNEQFF.

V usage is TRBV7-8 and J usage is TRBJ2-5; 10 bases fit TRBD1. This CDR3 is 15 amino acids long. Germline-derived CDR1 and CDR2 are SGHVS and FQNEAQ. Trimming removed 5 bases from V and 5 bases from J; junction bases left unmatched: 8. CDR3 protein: CASSIGTGEGETQYF. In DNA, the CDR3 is TGTGCCAGCAGCATCGGGACAGGGGAGGGTGAGACCCAGTACTTC.

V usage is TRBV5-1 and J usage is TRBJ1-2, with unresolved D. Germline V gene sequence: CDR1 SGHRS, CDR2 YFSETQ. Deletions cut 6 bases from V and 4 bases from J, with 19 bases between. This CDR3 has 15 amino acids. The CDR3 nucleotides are TGCGCCAGCACCCCCGACCCGGGAGAGAGCTATGGCTACACCTTC. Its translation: CASTPDPGESYGYTF.

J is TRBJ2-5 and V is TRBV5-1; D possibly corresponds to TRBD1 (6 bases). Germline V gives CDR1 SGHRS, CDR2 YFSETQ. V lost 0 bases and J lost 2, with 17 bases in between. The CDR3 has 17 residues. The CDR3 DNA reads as TGCGCCAGCAGCTTGGCCCGGGCCCACAGGGAACAAGAGACCCAGTACTTC. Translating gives CASSLARAHREQETQYF. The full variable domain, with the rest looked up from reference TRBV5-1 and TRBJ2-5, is KAGVTQTPRYLIKTRGQQVTLSCSPISGHRSVSWYQQTPGQGLQFLFEYFSETQRNKGNFPGRFSGRQFSNSRSEMNVSTLELGDSALYLCASSLARAHREQETQYFGPGTRLLVL.

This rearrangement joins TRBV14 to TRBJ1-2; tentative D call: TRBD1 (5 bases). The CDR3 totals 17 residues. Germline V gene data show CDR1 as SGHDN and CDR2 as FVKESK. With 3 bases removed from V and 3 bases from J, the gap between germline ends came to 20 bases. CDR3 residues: CASSHYLPSAGYYGYTF. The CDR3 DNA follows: TGTGCCAGCAGCCATTACCTCCCTTCGGCAGGGTACTATGGCTACACCTTC. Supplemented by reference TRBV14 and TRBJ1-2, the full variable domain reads EAGVTQFPSHSVIEKGQTVTLRCDPISGHDNLYWYRRVMGKEIKFLLHFVKESKQDESGMPNNRFLAERTGGTYSTLKVQPAELEDSGVYFCASSHYLPSAGYYGYTFGSGTRLTVV.

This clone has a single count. The CDR3 sequence is CASSYSEREASDTQYF. The CDR3 DNA is TGTGCCAGCAGTTACTCGGAGCGGGAGGCCTCAGATACGCAGTATTTT. The V call is TRBV6-6, the J call TRBJ2-3; 9 bases are a match to TRBD2. Germline CDR1 is MNHNY and CDR2 is SVGAGI (reference sequence). The length of the CDR3 is 16 residues. V gave up 0 bases and J gave up 4 bases; unmatched junction bases: 5.

The CDR3 nucleotides are TGTGCCAGCAGTTTACCGACAGGGCTTATGAACACTGAAGCTTTCTTT. Translation: CASSLPTGLMNTEAFF. The V call is TRBV28, the J call TRBJ1-1, with TRBD1 matching 7 bases. The germline V gene has CDR1 MDHEN and CDR2 SYDVKM. The CDR3 is made up of 16 amino acids. The V and J ends lost 2 bases and 0 bases, in that order; junction bases with no gene match: 6.

CDR3 in amino acids: CTSSQRTSGGTQETQYF. The CDR3 DNA reads as TGCACCAGCAGCCAACGGACTAGCGGGGGGACACAAGAGACCCAGTACTTC. The genes are TRBV1 and TRBJ2-5; the D call of TRBD2 is as the table states it, not checked on the DNA. TRBV1 is designated a pseudogene. This CDR3 contains 17 residues.

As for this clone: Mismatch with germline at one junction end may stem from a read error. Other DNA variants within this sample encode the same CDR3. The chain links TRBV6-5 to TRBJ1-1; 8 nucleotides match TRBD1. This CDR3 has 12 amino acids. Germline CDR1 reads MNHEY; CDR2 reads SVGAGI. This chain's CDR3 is CASSYVGDRAFF. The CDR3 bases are TGTGCCAGTAGTTACGTGGGGGACAGGGCTTTCTTT.

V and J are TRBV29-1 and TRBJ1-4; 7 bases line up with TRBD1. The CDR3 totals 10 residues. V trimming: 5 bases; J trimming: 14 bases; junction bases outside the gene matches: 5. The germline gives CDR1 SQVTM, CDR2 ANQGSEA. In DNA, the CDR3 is TGCAGCGTTCCCGGGACAGACCTGTTTTTT. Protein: CSVPGTDLFF.

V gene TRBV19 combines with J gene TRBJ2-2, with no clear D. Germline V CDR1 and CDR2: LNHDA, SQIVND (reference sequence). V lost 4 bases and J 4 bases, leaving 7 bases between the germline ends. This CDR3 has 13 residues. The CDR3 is CASSRARTGELFF. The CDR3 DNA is TGTGCCAGTAGTAGGGCCCGCACCGGGGAGCTGTTTTTT.

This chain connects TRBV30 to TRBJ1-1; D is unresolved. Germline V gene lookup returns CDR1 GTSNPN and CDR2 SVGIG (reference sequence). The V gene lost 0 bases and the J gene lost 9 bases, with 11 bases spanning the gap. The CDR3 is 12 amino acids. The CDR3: CAWSVLEPKAFF. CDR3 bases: TGTGCCTGGAGTGTACTGGAGCCGAAAGCTTTCTTT. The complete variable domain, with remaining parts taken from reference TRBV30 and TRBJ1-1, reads SQTIHQWPATLVQPVGSPLSLECTVEGTSNPNLYWYRQAAGRGLQLLFYSVGIGQISSEVPQNLSASRPQDRQFILSSKKLLLSDSGFYLCAWSVLEPKAFFGQGTRLTVV.

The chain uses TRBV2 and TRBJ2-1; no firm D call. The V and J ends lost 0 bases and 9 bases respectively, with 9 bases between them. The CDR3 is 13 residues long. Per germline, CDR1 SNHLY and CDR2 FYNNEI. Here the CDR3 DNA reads TGTGCCAGCAGTGAAGCCTTTAGAGGTGAGCAGTTCTTC. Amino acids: CASSEAFRGEQFF.

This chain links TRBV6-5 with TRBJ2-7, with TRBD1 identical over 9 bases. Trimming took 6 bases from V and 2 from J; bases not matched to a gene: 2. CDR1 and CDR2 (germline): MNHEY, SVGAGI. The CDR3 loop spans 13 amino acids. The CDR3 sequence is CASRGTGTYEQYF. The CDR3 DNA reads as TGTGCCAGCAGGGGGACAGGGACCTACGAGCAGTACTTC.

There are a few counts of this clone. The CDR3 loop is CASSVNQGTEAFF. In nucleotides, the CDR3 is TGTGCCAGTAGTGTAAATCAGGGCACTGAAGCTTTCTTT. The chain uses TRBV19 and TRBJ1-1; possibly TRBD1 for D (5 bases). The CDR3 extends over 13 amino acids. CDR1 LNHDA and CDR2 SQIVND come from the germline V gene (reference sequence). Trimming stripped 5 bases from V and 4 bases from J, with 11 bases between.

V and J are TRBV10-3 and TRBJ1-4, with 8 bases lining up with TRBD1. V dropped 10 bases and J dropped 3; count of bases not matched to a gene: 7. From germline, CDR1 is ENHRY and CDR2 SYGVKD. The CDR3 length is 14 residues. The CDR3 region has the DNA TGTGCCAGTGGACAGGGCGGATCTAATGAAAAACTGTTTTTT. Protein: CASGQGGSNEKLFF.